This TCR beta chain is drawn from a study of cytomegalovirus exposure and HLA in healthy donors. Comment on this clone: The antigen is not known.

The study ran its PCR with 60 Vbeta and 13 Jbeta primers. TCRdb keeps only in-frame clones here, not all; method: immunoSEQ multiplex PCR. This table has under 130,000 clones, 70% appearing once. It was healthy bone marrow donors who served as donors. General study points: In vitro confirmation showed three CMV-associated chains to be CMV antigen specific.

The sample comprised PBMCs. The clonotype was recovered from a man between 40 and 49 years old in good health and CMV-seropositive.

CDR3 coding DNA: TGTGCCAGCAGTTTAGGCTCTGGCGGGCCTGGAGGAGATACGCAGTATTTT. As protein: CASSLGSGGPGGDTQYF. J is TRBJ2-3 and V is TRBV28; tentatively, D is TRBD2 (5 bases). From germline, CDR1 is MDHEN and CDR2 SYDVKM. Deletions cut 2 bases from V and 5 bases from J, with 20 bases between. This CDR3 is built from 17 residues.